Described below is a single TCR beta chain sequence and its context. The antigen remains unidentified. This sample was taken from a study of T cell responses to AZD1222 COVID-19 vaccine. The study's findings and limits: Distributed over spike, vaccine-associated CD4 TCRs predominated at 160-218 and 743-854. Reportedly, close to half of spike-specific TCRs are directed against unmutated variant regions.

Measured with immunoSEQ multiplex PCR; TCRdb has only the in-frame clones, and not every one. The table includes about 190,000 clones, approximately 91% detected once. The sample here was peripheral blood, taken on day 0 of AZD1222 vaccination. The source is an adult in good health.

The DNA for the CDR3 is TGTGCCAGCACGCGGGGGGGCGACCAAGAGACCCAGTACTTC. Its protein product is CASTRGGDQETQYF. The J gene is TRBJ2-5, the V gene TRBV2; 9 nucleotides line up with TRBD2. The germline V gene has CDR1 SNHLY and CDR2 FYNNEI. Germline trimming cut 7 bases from V and 0 bases from J; bases unmatched to any gene: 3. The length of the CDR3 is 14 residues.